The clone carrying this T cell receptor beta chain was found once. Clones were read by immunoSEQ multiplex PCR, and TCRdb kept only the in-frame ones, dropping some. The table records about 78,000 clones, roughly 94% of them present only once. The germline V gene has CDR1 MNHNS and CDR2 SASEGT. V shed 8 bases, J shed 3 bases, and the junction held 7 bases outside the gene matches. This CDR3 is built from 14 residues. The data originate from a study of technical replicates of blood from a few donors. The sequence derives from a human donor in good health. The sample comprised T cells isolated from PBMCs. The chain couples TRBV6-1 to TRBJ2-3; 8 bases line up with TRBD2. CDR3 region: CASYPPGGTDTQYF. DNA for the CDR3: TGTGCCAGCTACCCCCCGGGGGGGACAGATACGCAGTATTTT.